Each of the 29 T cell receptor beta chains below was sequenced from the same sample in a study of blood T cell repertoires in COVID-19. Clones were sequenced by immunoSEQ multiplex PCR, and TCRdb holds only the in-frame ones, with some missing. The sample lists hundreds of thousands of clones; about 90% were seen once. Sequencing used PBMCs or T cells enriched from blood (not recorded which). These receptors originate from a man aged 35 to 55 in a cohort exposed to, infected with or recovered from COVID-19 (not recorded which).

The chain has TRBV10-3 and TRBJ2-7, with 9 nucleotides matching TRBD2. With 4 bases clipped from V and 1 base from J, the junction kept 5 bases outside the gene matches. CDR1 is ENHRY and CDR2 is SYGVKD in the germline V gene. CDR3 length equals 15 residues. The CDR3 nucleotides read TGTGCCATCAGTGTGGCTAGCGGGACGTCCTACGAGCAGTACTTC. Translated, it gives CAISVASGTSYEQYF.

This clone has a handful of counts. This chain connects TRBV2 to TRBJ1-2, with TRBD1 identical over 8 bases. CDR3 length: 13 residues. Germline-derived CDR1 and CDR2 are SNHLY and FYNNEI. With V trimmed by 5 bases and J by 4 bases, 3 bases remained unmatched. CDR3 nucleotide sequence: TGTGCCAGCAGTTCGGACAGGGTCTATGGCTACACCTTC. Its protein is CASSSDRVYGYTF.

On this clone itself: Other DNA sequences in the same sample also yield this CDR3. This rearrangement joins TRBV18 to TRBJ1-5; D is uncertain. V dropped 3 bases and J dropped 0 bases, with 6 bases sitting between them. The CDR3 spans 14 residues. Germline CDR1 KGHSH, CDR2 LQKENI. The DNA for the CDR3 is TGTGCCAGCTCACCCCGTTATAGCAATCAGCCCCAGCATTTT. Translating it yields CASSPRYSNQPQHF.

The chain combines TRBV3-1 (or the pseudogene TRBV3-2) with TRBJ2-1, with a weak D call TRBD2 (5 bases). The CDR3 spans 14 residues. Per the germline V gene, CDR1 is LGHDT and CDR2 is YNNKEL (reference sequence). The V end lost 0 bases, the J end lost 9 bases, and 12 bases lay between the germline ends. CDR3 nucleotide sequence: TGTGCCAGCAGCCAAGAGCCGGGATTCGTTGAGCAGTTCTTC. Amino acid sequence: CASSQEPGFVEQFF.

This chain connects TRBV7-9 to TRBJ2-3; TRBD1 agrees at 8 bases. The CDR3 runs to 15 residues. The V gene end was trimmed by 1 base and the J gene end by 3 bases; junction bases not matched to a gene: 3. Germline loops: CDR1 SEHNR, CDR2 FQNEAQ (reference sequence). The CDR3 loop reads CASSLGQGRTDTQYF. CDR3 nucleotides: TGTGCCAGCAGCTTAGGACAGGGGAGGACAGATACGCAGTATTTT.

The CDR3 sequence is CASRQAGANVLTF. CDR3 sequence (DNA): TGTGCCAGTAGACAGGCTGGGGCCAACGTCCTGACTTTC. The chain carries TRBV19 and TRBJ2-6; D may be TRBD1 (5 bases). The germline V and J ends were trimmed by 6 bases and 2 bases, with 5 bases remaining between them. CDR1 and CDR2 (germline): LNHDA, SQIVND (reference sequence). The CDR3 length is 13 residues.

The chain has TRBV3-1 (or the pseudogene TRBV3-2) and TRBJ2-6; TRBD2 matches at 10 bases. This CDR3 contains 19 residues. Germline V lookup: CDR1 LGHDT, CDR2 YNNKEL (reference sequence). The junction had 10 bases not matched to a gene; V was cut back by 1 base and J by 4 bases. CDR3 nucleotide sequence: TGTGCCAGCAGCCAAGGGTGGCCTAGCGGGAGAGGAGGGGCCAACGTCCTGACTTTC. As protein: CASSQGWPSGRGGANVLTF.

V is TRBV11-3 and J is TRBJ2-1; TRBD1 matches 10 bases. Germline CDR1 reads SGHNT; CDR2 reads YENEEA. This CDR3 region has 15 residues. V gave up 5 bases and J gave up 9 bases; unmatched junction bases: 10. The CDR3 nucleotides are TGTGCCAGCAGCCTGGGACAGGGGAATTCGGCTGAGCAGTTCTTC. Protein sequence: CASSLGQGNSAEQFF.

CDR3 nucleotide sequence: TGTGCCAGCAGCACCGGGGACAGGGCGGGGGAGACCCAGTACTTC. Translation: CASSTGDRAGETQYF. This sequence joins TRBV5-8 and TRBJ2-5; 9 bases line up with TRBD1. The germline V gene has CDR1 SGHTS and CDR2 YDEGEE. V was pared by 4 bases and J by 5 bases, with 9 bases of the junction left unmatched. This CDR3 is built from 15 residues.

J is TRBJ1-6 and V is TRBV4-1; D might be TRBD1 (5 bases). The germline gives CDR1 MGHRA, CDR2 YSYEKL. Deletions cut 0 bases from V and 10 bases from J, with 10 bases between. The CDR3 covers 14 residues. CDR3 DNA: TGCGCCAGCAGCCAAGAGGGACTTCTGTCACCCCTCCACTTT. Translation gives CASSQEGLLSPLHF.

The chain couples TRBV7-9 to TRBJ2-7; 7 positions match TRBD2. CDR1 is SEHNR and CDR2 is FQNEAQ in the germline V gene (reference sequence). The J segment lost 7 bases and the V segment lost 8 bases, leaving 17 bases of the junction unmatched. The CDR3 runs to 15 residues. CDR3 amino acids: CASQLATAGVYEQYF. The CDR3 DNA reads as TGTGCCAGCCAACTCGCAACGGCGGGAGTTTATGAGCAGTACTTC.

The CDR3 spells CASSFESSYEQYF. In DNA, the CDR3 is TGCGCCAGCAGCTTCGAGAGCTCCTACGAGCAGTACTTC. The rearrangement links TRBV5-1 to TRBJ2-7; D is undetermined. Deletions cut 2 bases from V and 0 bases from J, with 6 bases between. Per germline, CDR1 SGHRS and CDR2 YFSETQ. This CDR3 region has 13 residues. Complete variable domain (other parts from reference TRBV5-1 and TRBJ2-7): KAGVTQTPRYLIKTRGQQVTLSCSPISGHRSVSWYQQTPGQGLQFLFEYFSETQRNKGNFPGRFSGRQFSNSRSEMNVSTLELGDSALYLCASSFESSYEQYFGPGTRLTVT.

This clone was seen just once. The chain recombines TRBV4-2 with TRBJ2-1; 10 nucleotides match TRBD2. Trimming cost V 3 bases and J 3 bases; bases outside gene matches: 5. The CDR3 is made up of 16 amino acids. CDR1 LGHNA and CDR2 YNFKEQ come from the germline V gene. The CDR3 bases are TGTGCCAGCAGCCAGGAGACTAGCGGGTACTACAATGAGCAGTTCTTC. Protein: CASSQETSGYYNEQFF.

The chain combines TRBV5-1 with TRBJ2-1, with 10 positions matching TRBD2. Germline V lookup: CDR1 SGHRS, CDR2 YFSETQ. CDR3 length equals 17 residues. The ends lost 1 base at V and 2 bases at J; junction bases unmatched: 6. The CDR3 sequence is CASSLILAGVAYNEQFF. CDR3 nucleotides: TGCGCCAGCAGCTTGATTCTAGCGGGAGTCGCCTACAATGAGCAGTTCTTC.

The genes are TRBV30 and TRBJ2-1, with D perhaps matching TRBD1 (5 bases). The V gene's germline CDR1 is GTSNPN and CDR2 SVGIG (reference sequence). There are 16 residues in the CDR3. Trimming took off 5 bases at V and 5 bases at J, with 22 bases between the two ends. The CDR3 sequence is CAWAKPGPWGHNEQFF. The DNA for the CDR3 is TGTGCCTGGGCCAAACCCGGACCCTGGGGCCACAATGAGCAGTTCTTC.

The rearrangement uses TRBV18 and TRBJ2-3; 10 bases are a match to TRBD2. Trimming at V came to 2 bases and at J to 4 bases, leaving 6 bases not matched to a gene. CDR1 is KGHSH, CDR2 LQKENI, per germline. CDR3 length equals 16 residues. CDR3 protein: CASSPIAGGSADTQYF. For the CDR3, the DNA is TGTGCCAGCTCACCAATAGCGGGAGGATCAGCAGATACGCAGTATTTT.

This clone has just a few counts. The rearrangement uses TRBV30 and TRBJ2-2; 10 bases match TRBD1. The V segment lost 3 bases and the J segment 6 bases; nucleotides outside the gene matches: 10. CDR3 length: 16 amino acids. Germline-derived CDR1 and CDR2 are GTSNPN and SVGIG (reference sequence). The CDR3 DNA follows: TGTGCCTGGAGGCCTGAGACAGGGGGCTTCGCCGGGGAGCTGTTTTTT. Translated, it gives CAWRPETGGFAGELFF.

The V call is TRBV10-3, the J call TRBJ2-3; the match to TRBD2 covers 7 bases. V lost 4 bases and J lost 2; bases outside the gene matches: 9. This CDR3 region has 16 residues. Germline CDR1 is ENHRY and CDR2 is SYGVKD. The CDR3 region is CAISVQALAATDTQYF. The CDR3 coding sequence is TGTGCCATCAGTGTTCAGGCCCTAGCGGCCACAGATACGCAGTATTTT.

The chain carries TRBV15 and TRBJ1-5, with D perhaps matching TRBD1 (5 bases). The V gene's germline CDR1 is LNHNV and CDR2 YYDKDF (reference sequence). Trimming left V 0 bases short and J 6 bases short, with 15 bases between. This CDR3 spans 16 amino acids. The CDR3 spells CATSRDEGSGRQPQHF. The CDR3 DNA sequence: TGTGCCACCAGCAGAGATGAAGGTTCAGGGCGTCAGCCCCAGCATTTT.

The CDR3: CASSPQGALQPQHF. Written as DNA, the CDR3 is TGTGCCAGCAGCCCACAGGGGGCGCTGCAGCCCCAGCATTTT. The rearrangement links TRBV28 to TRBJ1-5, with 9 positions matching TRBD1. V lost 6 bases, J lost 7 bases, and 7 bases stayed unmatched. The CDR3 loop spans 14 amino acids. CDR1 and CDR2 (germline): MDHEN, SYDVKM.

The V gene is TRBV11-2, the J gene TRBJ2-3; possibly TRBD2 for D (5 bases). This CDR3 region has 15 residues. The V end lost 1 base, the J end lost 3 bases, and 11 bases lay between the germline ends. CDR1 SGHAT and CDR2 FQNNGV come from the germline V gene. The chain's CDR3 is CASSLVDSPTDTQYF. CDR3 coding DNA: TGTGCCAGCAGCTTAGTGGACTCTCCGACAGATACGCAGTATTTT.

This clone was recorded only once. The V gene is TRBV5-1, the J gene TRBJ2-7; a possible D gene is TRBD1 (6 bases). Germline loops: CDR1 SGHRS, CDR2 YFSETQ. The CDR3 covers 14 residues. V shed 4 bases and J shed 5 bases, with 16 bases lying between them. The CDR3 here is CASSPTQGTHEQYF. The CDR3, as DNA: TGCGCCAGCAGCCCGACACAGGGAACCCACGAGCAGTACTTC.

V and J are TRBV7-9 and TRBJ2-1; D possibly corresponds to TRBD2 (6 bases). This CDR3 has 14 amino acids. Deletions cut 3 bases from V and 7 bases from J, with 13 bases between. In germline, CDR1 is SEHNR, CDR2 FQNEAQ (reference sequence). The CDR3 reads CASSLALAQNEQFF. DNA of the CDR3: TGTGCCAGCAGCTTGGCCCTAGCGCAAAATGAGCAGTTCTTC. Looking up the rest from reference TRBV7-9 and TRBJ2-1 gives the full variable domain: DTGVSQNPRHKITKRGQNVTFRCDPISEHNRLYWYRQTLGQGPEFLTYFQNEAQLEKSRLLSDRFSAERPKGSFSTLEIQRTEQGDSAMYLCASSLALAQNEQFFGPGTRLTVL.

J is TRBJ2-3 and V is TRBV5-1, with unresolved D. The germline V gene has CDR1 SGHRS and CDR2 YFSETQ. CDR3 size: 13 residues. With 1 base removed from V and 6 bases from J, the gap between germline ends came to 9 bases. The CDR3 region is CASSLIPSDTQYF. The CDR3 nucleotides read TGCGCCAGCAGCTTGATTCCCTCCGATACGCAGTATTTT.

J is TRBJ2-1 and V is TRBV27; 9 bases are a match to TRBD2. CDR3 size: 14 residues. After removal of 3 bases from V and 8 bases from J, the junction contained 5 bases not matched to a gene. Germline V gene sequence: CDR1 MNHEY, CDR2 SMNVEV (reference sequence). The CDR3 loop is CASSFGGRAHEQFF. The CDR3 region has the DNA TGTGCCAGCAGTTTCGGCGGGAGGGCCCATGAGCAGTTCTTC.

The chain couples TRBV7-9 to TRBJ1-4, with 9 bases aligning to TRBD1. Germline assignment: CDR1 SEHNR and CDR2 FQNEAQ (reference sequence). Unmatched junction bases numbered 3, after V lost 2 bases and J lost 5 bases. This CDR3 has 15 residues. In nucleotides, the CDR3 is TGTGCCAGCAGCTTAACAGGGACAGGGAATGAAAAACTGTTTTTT. Amino acid sequence: CASSLTGTGNEKLFF.

This chain uses TRBV11-2 with TRBJ1-6, with no clear D. V lost 5 bases to trimming and J lost 9 bases, with 17 bases between them. The germline CDR1 and CDR2 sequences are SGHAT and FQNNGV. CDR3 size: 15 residues. As DNA, the CDR3 is TGTGCCAGCAGCCTTATGGTCAGGTCGGCTTCACCCCTCCACTTT. This sequence encodes CASSLMVRSASPLHF.

This rearrangement joins TRBV6-5 to TRBJ2-1; TRBD2 matches 9 bases. V lost 7 bases to trimming and J lost 12 bases; unmatched junction nucleotides: 13. The CDR3 consists of 14 residues. CDR1 is MNHEY and CDR2 is SVGAGI in the germline V gene. The CDR3 sequence is CASTHETSGRRQFF. The CDR3 DNA reads TGTGCCAGCACCCACGAGACTAGCGGAAGGCGGCAGTTCTTC.

The rearrangement links TRBV27 to TRBJ2-1; a weak D match, TRBD2 (5 bases). Germline V gene lookup returns CDR1 MNHEY and CDR2 SMNVEV (reference sequence). Trimming removed 5 bases at V and 3 bases at J, with 14 bases between. The CDR3 loop spans 15 amino acids. CDR3 DNA: TGTGCCAGCAGTCCAAACCGGGAAGTCTACAATGAGCAGTTCTTC. Protein: CASSPNREVYNEQFF.